The 24 T cell receptor beta chains below were found in one sample sequenced in a study of T cell responses to AZD1222 COVID-19 vaccine. The repertoire was sequenced with immunoSEQ multiplex PCR; TCRdb's copy has only in-frame clones and lacks some. The table shows around 80,000 clones, with 75% to 95% occurring only once. The sequences come from peripheral blood, collected 28 days after the second AZD1222 dose. The receptors stem from an adult who received the AZD1222 COVID-19 vaccine.

This clone showed up just once. The gene calls are TRBV5-5 and TRBJ1-3; perhaps TRBD1 as D (5 bases). This CDR3 spans 18 amino acids. The ends were cut back, 4 bases at V and 0 bases at J, with 20 bases in the middle. CDR1 and CDR2 from the germline V gene are SGHKS and YYEKEE (reference sequence). The CDR3 here is CASSARGVQASSGNTIYF. The CDR3 DNA sequence: TGTGCCAGCAGCGCGCGTGGGGTACAGGCGAGCTCTGGAAACACCATATATTTT.

The chain recombines TRBV5-1 with TRBJ1-2; possibly TRBD1 for D (5 bases). Germline-derived CDR1 and CDR2 are SGHRS and YFSETQ. Deletions cut 2 bases from V and 4 bases from J, with 12 bases between. CDR3 length: 14 residues. Here the CDR3 reads CASSLSDSLYGYTF. The CDR3 bases are TGCGCCAGCAGCTTATCCGACAGCCTCTATGGCTACACCTTC. The full variable domain, with the rest looked up from reference TRBV5-1 and TRBJ1-2, is KAGVTQTPRYLIKTRGQQVTLSCSPISGHRSVSWYQQTPGQGLQFLFEYFSETQRNKGNFPGRFSGRQFSNSRSEMNVSTLELGDSALYLCASSLSDSLYGYTFGSGTRLTVV.

The rearrangement links TRBV4-3 to TRBJ2-1; a weak D match, TRBD2 (6 bases). This CDR3 contains 16 residues. Germline loops: CDR1 LGHNA, CDR2 YSLEER. V was shortened by 0 bases and J by 4 bases, with 13 bases between the two germline ends. The CDR3 DNA reads TGCGCCAGCAGCCAAGATAGAGGGGCGGGGTACAATGAGCAGTTCTTC. It yields the protein CASSQDRGAGYNEQFF.

The chain uses TRBV6-5 and TRBJ1-6; D is possibly TRBD1 (5 bases). The germline gives CDR1 MNHEY, CDR2 SVGAGI. The CDR3 loop spans 13 amino acids. V dropped 7 bases and J dropped 6 bases, with 10 bases sitting between them. DNA for the CDR3: TGTGCCAGCAAGGGGACCGTTAATTCACCCCTCCACTTT. It yields the protein CASKGTVNSPLHF.

The chain employs TRBV30 and TRBJ1-2; D is possibly TRBD1 (5 bases). Germline lookup yields CDR1 GTSNPN and CDR2 SVGIG (reference sequence). Trimming took 3 bases from V and 6 from J, leaving 5 bases between them. CDR3 length: 10 amino acids. The CDR3 DNA sequence: TGTGCCTGGAGGACAGATGGCTACACCTTC. Its protein product is CAWRTDGYTF. The entire variable domain, with the rest obtained from reference TRBV30 and TRBJ1-2, is as follows: SQTIHQWPATLVQPVGSPLSLECTVEGTSNPNLYWYRQAAGRGLQLLFYSVGIGQISSEVPQNLSASRPQDRQFILSSKKLLLSDSGFYLCAWRTDGYTFGSGTRLTVV.

The rearrangement links TRBV18 to TRBJ2-7; 7 nucleotides agree with TRBD1. The CDR3 covers 14 residues. Germline V gene lookup returns CDR1 KGHSH and CDR2 LQKENI. Trimming at V came to 0 bases and at J to 6 bases, leaving 5 bases not matched to a gene. The CDR3 DNA reads TGTGCCAGCTCACCACCGGGACAGACCCCCGAGCAGTACTTC. Its translation: CASSPPGQTPEQYF.

The V call is TRBV2, the J call TRBJ2-3; D is uncertain. The V end was cut by 3 bases, the J end by 4 bases, with 8 bases between. The CDR3 runs 13 residues. CDR1 SNHLY and CDR2 FYNNEI come from the germline V gene. CDR3 residues: CASSEVAADTQYF. In DNA form, the CDR3 reads TGTGCCAGCAGTGAGGTCGCTGCAGATACGCAGTATTTT.

This clone was detected only once. The J gene is TRBJ2-7, the V gene TRBV19, with 8 bases that match TRBD2. Germline V gives CDR1 LNHDA, CDR2 SQIVND (reference sequence). This CDR3 comprises 13 residues. V trimming: 3 bases; J trimming: 6 bases; junction bases outside the gene matches: 4. In nucleotides, the CDR3 is TGTGCCAGTAGTATGGTTAGCGGGACCGAGCAGTACTTC. It specifies CASSMVSGTEQYF.

The chain links TRBV14 to TRBJ2-7; a weak D match, TRBD2 (6 bases). The CDR3 contains 16 residues. With 2 bases removed from V and 2 bases from J, the gap between germline ends came to 16 bases. Germline V gene sequence: CDR1 SGHDN, CDR2 FVKESK. CDR3 nucleotides: TGTGCCAGCAGCCAAAGGGGAGGAGTCGGAACCTACGAGCAGTACTTC. Its translation is CASSQRGGVGTYEQYF.

The V and J genes are TRBV30 and TRBJ1-6, with D unresolved. Germline loops: CDR1 GTSNPN, CDR2 SVGIG (reference sequence). The CDR3 length is 17 residues. Trimming pared 0 bases from V and 9 bases from J, leaving 21 bases between. The CDR3 loop is CAWSVRGRGPLRSPLHF. Written as DNA, the CDR3 is TGTGCCTGGAGTGTCCGGGGTCGGGGTCCCCTTCGTTCACCCCTCCACTTT.

The chain carries TRBV29-1 and TRBJ2-1; TRBD1 or TRBD2 may be the D gene (6 bases each). CDR1 SQVTM and CDR2 ANQGSEA come from the germline V gene. The CDR3 has 15 amino acids. Deletions cut 7 bases from V and 0 bases from J, with 16 bases between. The chain's CDR3 is CSATRGVGSYNEQFF. DNA of the CDR3: TGCAGCGCCACAAGGGGGGTAGGCTCCTACAATGAGCAGTTCTTC.

As for this clone: This sample also contains other DNA sequences that code for the same CDR3. V is TRBV11-3 and J is TRBJ1-1; D is uncertain. The CDR3 is 13 residues long. From germline, CDR1 is SGHNT and CDR2 YENEEA. V shed 5 bases and J shed 1 base, with 8 bases lying between them. The chain's CDR3 is CASSLGGNTEAFF. The CDR3 DNA reads TGTGCCAGCAGCCTCGGTGGGAACACTGAAGCTTTCTTT.

The chain has TRBV24-1 and TRBJ2-1; D remains ambiguous. Germline V gene sequence: CDR1 KGHDR, CDR2 SFDVKD. The CDR3 runs to 12 residues. Trimming took 0 bases from V and 7 from J, leaving 3 bases between them. CDR3 region: CATSDLRNEQFF. In DNA, the CDR3 is TGTGCCACCAGTGATTTGCGGAATGAGCAGTTCTTC.

CDR3 region: CASTPGAGGKETQYF. The CDR3 DNA is TGTGCCAGCACCCCGGGGGCGGGAGGGAAAGAGACCCAGTACTTC. This rearrangement joins TRBV4-2 to TRBJ2-5; TRBD2 aligns across 9 bases. Germline CDR1 is LGHNA and CDR2 is YNFKEQ. The CDR3 contains 15 residues. V lost 7 bases and J lost 3; bases outside the gene matches: 9.

The J gene is TRBJ1-2, the V gene TRBV9, with a weak D call TRBD1 (5 bases). There are 13 residues in the CDR3. Germline assignment: CDR1 SGDLS and CDR2 YYNGEE. The V end was cut by 0 bases, the J end by 9 bases, with 12 bases between. CDR3 region: CASSVDQGGSYTF. The DNA for the CDR3 is TGTGCCAGCAGCGTAGACCAGGGCGGAAGCTACACCTTC.

The CDR3 is CSAAPGANTGELFF. DNA for the CDR3: TGCAGCGCCGCTCCAGGCGCCAACACCGGGGAGCTGTTTTTT. The rearrangement joins TRBV29-1 to TRBJ2-2, with D hard to call. V lost 7 bases to trimming and J lost 2 bases, with 14 bases between them. CDR3 length: 14 residues. CDR1 SQVTM and CDR2 ANQGSEA come from the germline V gene.

The rearrangement joins TRBV6-5 to TRBJ2-2; perhaps TRBD1 as D (5 bases). Germline-derived CDR1 and CDR2 are MNHEY and SVGAGI. The germline V and J ends were trimmed by 6 bases and 4 bases, with 12 bases remaining between them. The CDR3 is made up of 14 amino acids. CDR3 in DNA: TGTGCCAGCAGACAGCCAGGGCGCACCGGGGAGCTGTTTTTT. Its translation is CASRQPGRTGELFF.

Only one count was recorded for this clone. The CDR3 DNA reads as TGTGCCAGCTCACCATTCCGGGACACCCGACGAAAACTGTTTTTT. Amino acid sequence: CASSPFRDTRRKLFF. V is TRBV18 and J is TRBJ1-4; D perhaps matches TRBD1 (6 bases). Germline V gene lookup returns CDR1 KGHSH and CDR2 LQKENI. The germline V and J ends were trimmed by 2 bases and 10 bases, with 17 bases remaining between them. The CDR3 contains 15 residues.

This chain uses TRBV20-1 with TRBJ2-7; D is unresolved. This CDR3 spans 13 amino acids. Per the germline V gene, CDR1 is DFQATT and CDR2 is SNEGSKA (reference sequence). V dropped 3 bases and J dropped 5 bases, with 14 bases sitting between them. The CDR3 sequence: CSASGRPLDEQYF. The DNA of the CDR3 is TGCAGTGCTAGTGGCAGACCTCTCGACGAGCAGTACTTC.

The chain recombines TRBV10-3 with TRBJ2-7; perhaps TRBD1 as D (6 bases). The CDR3 length is 13 residues. V was clipped by 10 bases and J by 7 bases, with 20 bases between them. The germline gives CDR1 ENHRY, CDR2 SYGVKD. The CDR3 spells CATGQPPLGEQYF. Here the CDR3 DNA reads TGTGCCACTGGACAGCCCCCTTTAGGGGAGCAGTACTTC.

The chain has TRBV2 and TRBJ2-2; D gene uncertain. V was shortened by 2 bases and J by 2 bases, with 12 bases between the two germline ends. The CDR3 consists of 16 residues. CDR1 and CDR2 (germline): SNHLY, FYNNEI. CDR3 sequence reads: CASSEFGTVNTGELFF. For the CDR3, the DNA is TGTGCCAGCAGTGAATTTGGTACAGTAAACACCGGGGAGCTGTTTTTT.

The chain employs TRBV30 and TRBJ2-5; D not certain. The length of the CDR3 is 13 residues. Germline CDR1 reads GTSNPN; CDR2 reads SVGIG (reference sequence). The V end lost 5 bases, the J end lost 5 bases, and 15 bases lay between the germline ends. The CDR3 region is CAWEVWVGETQYF. DNA for the CDR3: TGTGCCTGGGAAGTATGGGTGGGGGAGACCCAGTACTTC.

The V and J genes are TRBV28 and TRBJ1-6; 7 bases fit TRBD1. CDR1 and CDR2 (germline): MDHEN, SYDVKM. The trim removed 6 bases at V and 5 bases at J, leaving 7 bases unmatched. The CDR3 contains 15 residues. Here the CDR3 reads CASSPPGQNNSPLHF. CDR3 in DNA: TGTGCCAGCAGCCCTCCGGGACAGAATAATTCACCCCTCCACTTT.

This chain links TRBV3-1 (or the pseudogene TRBV3-2) with TRBJ2-2; D perhaps matches TRBD2 (6 bases). This CDR3 has 16 residues. The germline V gene has CDR1 LGHDT and CDR2 YNNKEL (reference sequence). Deletions cut 1 base from V and 3 bases from J, with 12 bases between. The CDR3 bases are TGTGCCAGCAGCCAAGCATCGACTAGTTACACCGGGGAGCTGTTTTTT. Encoded protein: CASSQASTSYTGELFF.